The T cell receptor (beta chain) under discussion was sequenced for a study of cytomegalovirus exposure and HLA in healthy donors. Study results and caveats: The authors assumed roughly uniform sequencing depth across donors for presence/absence analyses.

PCR involved 60 Vbeta and 13 Jbeta primers. Sequenced by immunoSEQ multiplex PCR; TCRdb stores in-frame clones only, minus some. Among nearly 110,000 clones listed, roughly 80% were seen once. V was pared by 3 bases and J by 7 bases, with 16 bases between. Germline lookup yields CDR1 MNHNS and CDR2 SASEGT. The CDR3 sequence is 16 residues long. A word on this clone: As yet, its antigen is unknown.

The chain links TRBV6-1 to TRBJ1-6; tentative D call: TRBD1 (6 bases). The origin of this receptor is a man aged 35-49 years in good health and CMV-seronegative. The material sequenced was PBMCs. The CDR3 DNA reads as TGTGCCAGCAGTGAGACACCGGACGGGACAAATTCACCCCTCCACTTT. This translates into CASSETPDGTNSPLHF.